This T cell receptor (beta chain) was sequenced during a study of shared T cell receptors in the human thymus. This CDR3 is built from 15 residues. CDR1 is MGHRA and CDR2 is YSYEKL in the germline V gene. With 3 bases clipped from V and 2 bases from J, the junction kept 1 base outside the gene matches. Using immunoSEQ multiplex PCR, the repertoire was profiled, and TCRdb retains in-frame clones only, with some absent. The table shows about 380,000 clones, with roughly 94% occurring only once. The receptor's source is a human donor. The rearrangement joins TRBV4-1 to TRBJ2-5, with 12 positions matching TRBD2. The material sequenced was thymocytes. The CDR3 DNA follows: TGCGCCAGCAGCCAGCTAGCGGGAGGGCAAGAGACCCAGTACTTC. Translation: CASSQLAGGQETQYF.